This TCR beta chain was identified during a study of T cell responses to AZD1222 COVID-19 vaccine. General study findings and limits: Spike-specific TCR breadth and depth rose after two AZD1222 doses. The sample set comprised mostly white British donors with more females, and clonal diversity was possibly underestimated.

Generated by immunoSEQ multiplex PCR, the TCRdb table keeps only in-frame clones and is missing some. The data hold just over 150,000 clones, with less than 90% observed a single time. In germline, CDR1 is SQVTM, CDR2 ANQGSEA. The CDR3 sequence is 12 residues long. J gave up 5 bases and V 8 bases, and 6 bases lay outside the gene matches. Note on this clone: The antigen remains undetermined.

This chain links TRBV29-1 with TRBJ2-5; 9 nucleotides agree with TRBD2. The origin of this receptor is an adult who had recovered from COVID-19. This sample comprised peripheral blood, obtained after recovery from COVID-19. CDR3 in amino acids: CSSLAGAETQYF. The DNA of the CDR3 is TGCAGCTCCTTAGCGGGAGCCGAGACCCAGTACTTC. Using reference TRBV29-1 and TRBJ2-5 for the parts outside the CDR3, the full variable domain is SAVISQKPSRDICQRGTSLTIQCQVDSQVTMMFWYRQQPGQSLTLIATANQGSEATYESGFVIDKFPISRPNLTFSTLTVSNMSPEDSSIYLCSSLAGAETQYFGPGTRLLVL.